The 29 T cell receptor beta chains below were found in one sample sequenced in a study of PD-1 blockade in classical Hodgkin lymphoma. Each patient's relapse followed autologous stem cell transplantation, and brentuximab vedotin exposure varied. Produced via immunoSEQ multiplex PCR; TCRdb's table is partial and in-frame only. The table includes more than 25,000 clones, 80% to 90% detected once. The sample consisted of peripheral blood mononuclear cells (PBMCs), taken at baseline. The receptors stem from a human donor with classical Hodgkin lymphoma.

V is TRBV23-1 and J is TRBJ2-7; D may be TRBD1 or TRBD2 (5 bases each). TRBV23-1 is recorded as an ORF, its role being uncertain. V was shortened by 2 bases and J by 6 bases, with 23 bases between the two germline ends. The CDR3 is 17 amino acids. In nucleotides, the CDR3 is TGCGCCAGCAGTCAACTCCTCGGAGAGGGGAAACGTCTCGAGCAGTACTTC. Residues: CASSQLLGEGKRLEQYF.

This chain links TRBV5-1 with TRBJ1-1; 11 bases map to TRBD1. V lost 0 bases, J lost 5 bases, and 9 bases stayed unmatched. Germline V CDR1 and CDR2: SGHRS, YFSETQ. This CDR3 is built from 17 residues. The CDR3 nucleotides read TGCGCCAGCAGCTTGGCGTGGGACAGGGGGTCGGGGACTGAAGCTTTCTTT. Translation gives CASSLAWDRGSGTEAFF.

This clone was picked up one time. The V and J genes are TRBV6-5 and TRBJ1-3, with 8 positions matching TRBD1. Germline values: CDR1 MNHEY, CDR2 SVGAGI. The ends lost 6 bases at V and 4 bases at J; junction bases unmatched: 8. The CDR3 sequence is 15 residues long. CDR3 bases: TGTGCCAGCAGACCCGCTAGGGACAGGGGAAACACCATATATTTT. This encodes CASRPARDRGNTIYF.

The rearrangement links TRBV2 to TRBJ1-3; D call uncertain. Germline V gene data show CDR1 as SNHLY and CDR2 as FYNNEI. With 5 bases removed from V and 3 bases from J, the gap between germline ends came to 8 bases. The CDR3 sequence is 13 residues long. CDR3 DNA sequence: TGTGCCAGCAGTTCTTTTAGTGGAAACACCATATATTTT. Translated: CASSSFSGNTIYF.

The rearrangement links TRBV6-6 to TRBJ1-1; TRBD1 agrees at 9 bases. V trimming: 6 bases; J trimming: 8 bases; junction bases outside the gene matches: 7. This CDR3 contains 13 residues. Per germline, CDR1 MNHNY and CDR2 SVGAGI (reference sequence). The CDR3 DNA sequence: TGTGCCAGCAGAAGAACAGGGGGCCCCGAAGCTTTCTTT. It is translated as CASRRTGGPEAFF.

This sequence joins TRBV28 and TRBJ1-4; perhaps TRBD1 as D (6 bases). Trimming took off 7 bases at V and 7 bases at J, with 16 bases between the two ends. The CDR3 runs 14 residues. Germline V gives CDR1 MDHEN, CDR2 SYDVKM. Written as DNA, the CDR3 is TGTGCCAGCATCTCGTCGGGGGGGCCTGAAAAACTGTTTTTT. It yields the protein CASISSGGPEKLFF.

This clone ranks as medium-sized. J is TRBJ1-2 and V is TRBV4-2; 8 bases fit TRBD1. V gave up 0 bases and J gave up 8 bases; unmatched junction bases: 5. In germline, CDR1 is LGHNA, CDR2 YNFKEQ. The CDR3 extends over 14 amino acids. The CDR3 reads CASSQDRGLGGYTF. CDR3 sequence (DNA): TGTGCCAGCAGCCAAGACAGGGGGCTGGGAGGCTACACCTTC.

The rearrangement uses TRBV7-6 and TRBJ1-1, with unresolved D. The CDR3 has 15 residues. Trimming cost V 4 bases and J 6 bases, with 18 bases left between them. The germline CDR1 and CDR2 sequences are SGHVS and FNYEAQ. This CDR3 is CASSSPRALGAEAFF. CDR3 sequence (DNA): TGTGCCAGCAGCTCCCCGCGGGCCCTGGGCGCTGAAGCTTTCTTT.

The chain combines TRBV5-1 with TRBJ1-1, with D possibly matching TRBD1 (6 bases). Germline loops: CDR1 SGHRS, CDR2 YFSETQ. V lost 0 bases and J 4 bases, leaving 13 bases between the germline ends. There are 15 residues in the CDR3. In DNA, the CDR3 is TGCGCCAGCAGCTTGGATGGGGGGGCCCTCACTGAAGCTTTCTTT. Its translation is CASSLDGGALTEAFF. Variable domain in full (rest from reference TRBV5-1 and TRBJ1-1): KAGVTQTPRYLIKTRGQQVTLSCSPISGHRSVSWYQQTPGQGLQFLFEYFSETQRNKGNFPGRFSGRQFSNSRSEMNVSTLELGDSALYLCASSLDGGALTEAFFGQGTRLTVV.

The table lists this clone with a few counts. The genes are TRBV25-1 and TRBJ1-6; tentative D call: TRBD1 (5 bases). With 4 bases removed from V and 10 bases from J, the gap between germline ends came to 20 bases. Germline V gene sequence: CDR1 MGHDK, CDR2 SYGVNS. The CDR3 has 16 residues. CDR3 loop: CASSGRPQVKGSPLHF. DNA for the CDR3: TGTGCCAGCAGTGGAAGGCCACAGGTTAAAGGGTCACCCCTCCACTTT.

The chain carries TRBV5-5 and TRBJ1-2; D is undetermined. The CDR3 length is 14 residues. The germline V gene has CDR1 SGHKS and CDR2 YYEKEE (reference sequence). V dropped 4 bases and J dropped 5 bases, with 15 bases sitting between them. The CDR3 DNA reads TGTGCCAGCAGCCCTCCGGGCTACCGGTATGGCTACACCTTC. This encodes CASSPPGYRYGYTF. Full variable domain (outside the CDR3, taken from reference TRBV5-5 and TRBJ1-2): DAGVTQSPTHLIKTRGQQVTLRCSPISGHKSVSWYQQVLGQGPQFIFQYYEKEERGRGNFPDRFSARQFPNYSSELNVNALLLGDSALYLCASSPPGYRYGYTFGSGTRLTVV.

This clone was picked up one time. The rearrangement links TRBV5-1 to TRBJ2-5; 7 nucleotides match TRBD1. The CDR3 is made up of 14 amino acids. Germline V gives CDR1 SGHRS, CDR2 YFSETQ. V dropped 2 bases and J dropped 13; count of bases not matched to a gene: 14. The CDR3 protein is CASSLGFSGQPAYF. CDR3 DNA sequence: TGCGCCAGCAGCTTAGGATTCTCGGGACAGCCAGCGTACTTC.

V and J are TRBV6-1 and TRBJ2-2, with 15 bases fitting TRBD2. J was trimmed by 5 bases and V by 3 bases; bases with no gene match: 7. The length of the CDR3 is 18 residues. The germline CDR1 and CDR2 sequences are MNHNS and SASEGT. The CDR3 DNA is TGTGCCAGCAGTGAGGGACTAGCGGGGGGCGCCCGGACCGGGGAGCTGTTTTTT. It yields the protein CASSEGLAGGARTGELFF.

In its sample, this clone was seen once. This CDR3 is CASSQVAGVSFGDYTF. In DNA form, the CDR3 reads TGCGCCAGCAGCCAAGTGGCAGGGGTGTCATTTGGCGACTACACCTTC. The chain uses TRBV4-3 and TRBJ1-2; D is possibly TRBD1 (6 bases). In germline, CDR1 is LGHNA, CDR2 YSLEER. V shed 1 base and J shed 10 bases, with 22 bases lying between them. The CDR3 sequence is 16 residues long.

CDR3 residues: CSVSGTASYNEQFF. The DNA of the CDR3 is TGCAGCGTTTCCGGGACAGCCTCCTACAATGAGCAGTTCTTC. The genes are TRBV29-1 and TRBJ2-1; 7 nucleotides line up with TRBD1. The CDR3 is 14 amino acids. V shed 5 bases and J 0 bases; nucleotides not matched to a gene: 4. Germline assignment: CDR1 SQVTM and CDR2 ANQGSEA.

The gene calls are TRBV5-1 and TRBJ1-2; a possible D gene is TRBD1 (5 bases). This CDR3 has 13 residues. Germline V CDR1 and CDR2: SGHRS, YFSETQ. V was shortened by 0 bases and J by 8 bases, with 11 bases between the two germline ends. CDR3 bases: TGCGCCAGCAGCTTGGTGGGGGAGGGCGGCTACACCTTC. This codes for CASSLVGEGGYTF.

The genes are TRBV27 and TRBJ1-6; no clear D. This CDR3 spans 13 amino acids. The germline V gene encodes CDR1 MNHEY and CDR2 SMNVEV (reference sequence). V was cut by 0 bases and J by 11 bases, with 8 bases left in between. The CDR3 DNA is TGTGCCAGCAGTTTATCGAACTCTACACCCCTCCACTTT. It is translated as CASSLSNSTPLHF.

This chain links TRBV7-8 with TRBJ2-7; D assignment may be TRBD1 or TRBD2 (5 bases each). Germline lookup yields CDR1 SGHVS and CDR2 FQNEAQ. This CDR3 comprises 15 residues. The V end lost 0 bases, the J end lost 6 bases, and 15 bases lay between the germline ends. CDR3 sequence reads: CASSLAQGPAGEQYF. The CDR3, as DNA: TGTGCCAGCAGCTTAGCGCAGGGACCAGCCGGCGAGCAGTACTTC.

The chain carries TRBV6-5 and TRBJ2-1; 7 nucleotides align to TRBD1. The germline gives CDR1 MNHEY, CDR2 SVGAGI. This CDR3 contains 13 residues. Unmatched junction bases numbered 6, after V lost 5 bases and J lost 8 bases. This chain's CDR3 is CASSLIGGDEQFF. CDR3 DNA: TGTGCCAGCAGTCTGATAGGGGGCGATGAGCAGTTCTTC.

The CDR3 DNA reads TGTGCCAGCAGCCCCCGCTCGGGCTCTGGAAACACCATATATTTT. Translated: CASSPRSGSGNTIYF. The chain couples TRBV7-8 to TRBJ1-3; D uncertain. The V gene's germline CDR1 is SGHVS and CDR2 FQNEAQ. The CDR3 totals 15 residues. V was shortened by 5 bases and J by 0 bases, with 11 bases between the two germline ends.

This clone has just a few counts. CDR3 coding DNA: TGCGCCAGCCGCAGGGGGATGAACACTGAAGCTTTCTTT. This gives the protein CASRRGMNTEAFF. This chain joins TRBV10-2 and TRBJ1-1, with 7 bases lining up with TRBD1. V shed 8 bases and J 0 bases; nucleotides not matched to a gene: 3. The CDR3 consists of 13 residues. Germline V gene lookup returns CDR1 WSHSY and CDR2 SAAADI.

This clone was detected once. The V call is TRBV13, the J call TRBJ2-5; D gene uncertain. This CDR3 region has 11 residues. CDR1 is PRHDT, CDR2 FYEKMQ, per germline (reference sequence). V lost 5 bases and J lost 3, with 4 bases in between. The CDR3 DNA follows: TGTGCCAGCAGCATCAAAGAGACCCAGTACTTC. It is translated as CASSIKETQYF.

V is TRBV5-1 and J is TRBJ2-3, with 7 bases lining up with TRBD2. Germline CDR1 and CDR2: SGHRS and YFSETQ. The CDR3 is made up of 14 amino acids. V lost 4 bases, J lost 6 bases, and 8 bases stayed unmatched. CDR3 DNA: TGCGCCAGCAGCCAAAGCGGGGTCGGGGATACGCAGTATTTT. Its protein is CASSQSGVGDTQYF.

The V call is TRBV5-1, the J call TRBJ2-7, with TRBD1 matching 8 bases. Germline V CDR1 and CDR2: SGHRS, YFSETQ. This CDR3 comprises 14 residues. The V and J ends lost 3 bases and 4 bases, in that order; junction bases with no gene match: 6. CDR3 in DNA: TGCGCCAGCAGCTCGCAGGGGGCTTCTTACGAGCAGTACTTC. It is translated as CASSSQGASYEQYF.

The chain has TRBV19 and TRBJ1-5, with D perhaps matching TRBD1 (5 bases). Germline V gene data show CDR1 as LNHDA and CDR2 as SQIVND (reference sequence). The CDR3 consists of 15 residues. The V gene lost 5 bases and the J gene lost 0 bases, with 11 bases spanning the gap. DNA for the CDR3: TGTGCCAGTAGTGGGGAGACAGTTAGCAATCAGCCCCAGCATTTT. Its protein is CASSGETVSNQPQHF.

V and J are TRBV7-6 and TRBJ2-7, with 7 bases matching TRBD1. V was clipped by 4 bases and J by 4 bases; unmatched bases: 7. The CDR3 is 14 residues long. Per the germline V gene, CDR1 is SGHVS and CDR2 is FNYEAQ. CDR3 in DNA: TGTGCCAGCAGCTCAATCGACAGGGTGTACGAGCAGTACTTC. Protein sequence: CASSSIDRVYEQYF.

This clone came up once. The sample holds other DNA sequences that translate to the same CDR3. This chain connects TRBV4-2 to TRBJ1-1; no definite D call. The CDR3 length is 14 residues. Trimming shortened V by 0 bases and J by 7 bases, and 12 bases separated the two germline ends. Germline V CDR1 and CDR2: LGHNA, YNFKEQ. CDR3 DNA sequence: TGTGCCAGCAGCCAAGACCGCGGGTACGGTGAAGCTTTCTTT. Translated: CASSQDRGYGEAFF.

This clone was observed once. The chain uses TRBV5-1 and TRBJ2-1; the match to TRBD2 covers 9 bases. Germline lookup yields CDR1 SGHRS and CDR2 YFSETQ. The CDR3 contains 14 residues. Unmatched junction bases numbered 8, after V lost 4 bases and J lost 9 bases. This chain's CDR3 is CASSEGSGGREQFF. For the CDR3, the DNA is TGCGCCAGCAGCGAGGGTAGCGGGGGCCGTGAGCAGTTCTTC.

The chain links TRBV7-2 to TRBJ2-3; 12 positions match TRBD2. V dropped 1 base and J dropped 5; count of bases not matched to a gene: 7. The length of the CDR3 is 17 residues. Germline V gene sequence: CDR1 SGHTA, CDR2 FQGNSA. CDR3 sequence (DNA): TGTGCCAGCAGCTTAGTTCATCTAGCGGGGGGGCAAGATACGCAGTATTTT. Amino acid sequence: CASSLVHLAGGQDTQYF.